A selection of T cell receptor beta chains follows, all from one sample in a study of OX40 agonist ivuxolimab in advanced cancers. The data were produced by immunoSEQ multiplex PCR, yet TCRdb's version contains in-frame clones alone and is incomplete. The table has about 95,000 clones, roughly 91% seen once. The material sequenced was CD4+ or CD8+ T cells sorted from blood, taken in a trial of the OX40 agonist ivuxolimab. These receptors were taken from an adult with an advanced solid tumor such as melanoma, head and neck, liver or kidney cancer. CDR3s include the opening cysteine and the closing phenylalanine or tryptophan. Part of the rows lack a size; the others show once, few, many or a class for expanded clones.

cdr3_aa,v_call,clone_size,j_call
CASSPRAPEPGNTIYF,TRBV5-5,-,TRBJ1-3
CSVEEYAGNIQYF,TRBV29-1,once,TRBJ2-4
CASHQGGPNTGELFF,TRBV28,-,TRBJ2-2
CASSFPGGAEEQYF,TRBV5-1,-,TRBJ2-7
CARGGEGTQYF,TRBV6-8,-,TRBJ2-3
CASSPLPSTKEQFF,TRBV18,-,TRBJ2-1
CASSSTPGQGALNGYTF,TRBV5-1,-,TRBJ1-2
CASRSGVYNEQFF,TRBV5-6,-,TRBJ2-1
CASSLARSQRKPQHF,TRBV5-4,few,TRBJ1-5
CASSLGPEETQYF,TRBV5-4,-,TRBJ2-5
CASSRQSRDRGRLYEKLFF,TRBV5-5,-,TRBJ1-4
CASKGQGGEETQYF,TRBV19,-,TRBJ2-5
CASSLDTSGTDTQYF,TRBV5-1,-,TRBJ2-3
CASSPDRAYEQYF,TRBV5-4,-,TRBJ2-7
CASSPHIEQFF,TRBV28,-,TRBJ2-1
CASSSGQGHTNEKLFF,TRBV27,-,TRBJ1-4
CASRGQGYEQYF,TRBV2,-,TRBJ2-7
CASILQGSEQYF,TRBV2,-,TRBJ2-7
CASRTPGTLGYEQYF,TRBV28,-,TRBJ2-7
CSVATGGGEKLFF,TRBV29-1,-,TRBJ1-4
CASSYRPTGELFF,TRBV11-2,-,TRBJ2-2
CASSPWGRDDTDTQYF,TRBV7-8,-,TRBJ2-3
CASSPLGQVNEKLFF,TRBV4-3,-,TRBJ1-4
CASSLGPGTTGRDTQYF,TRBV11-2,-,TRBJ2-3
CASSSPRRKDNEQFF,TRBV9,-,TRBJ2-1
CASSPRYTGELFF,TRBV18,few,TRBJ2-2
CASSPGTVYNSPLHF,TRBV6-5,few,TRBJ1-6
CASSGLAGGNNEQFF,TRBV6-4,-,TRBJ2-1
CASSSLSSGTGELFF,TRBV5-1,-,TRBJ2-2
CASSTARSTEQYF,TRBV28,-,TRBJ2-7
CASSQEISGGWSYNEQFF,TRBV4-2,-,TRBJ2-1
CASSGGLASYNEQFF,TRBV6-1,-,TRBJ2-1
CASSEAGQRNTGELFF,TRBV6-1,-,TRBJ2-2
CSVAAAPNTEAFF,TRBV29-1,-,TRBJ1-1
CASSSGMDNEQFF,TRBV5-1,-,TRBJ2-1
CASSGPKRASGRYNEQFF,TRBV9,-,TRBJ2-1
CASSPQGEGADTQYF,TRBV23-1,-,TRBJ2-3
CSGGSIRTEAFF,TRBV29-1,-,TRBJ1-1
CASSRRQGASGYTF,TRBV18,-,TRBJ1-2
CASRYRGVSEAFF,TRBV27,-,TRBJ1-1